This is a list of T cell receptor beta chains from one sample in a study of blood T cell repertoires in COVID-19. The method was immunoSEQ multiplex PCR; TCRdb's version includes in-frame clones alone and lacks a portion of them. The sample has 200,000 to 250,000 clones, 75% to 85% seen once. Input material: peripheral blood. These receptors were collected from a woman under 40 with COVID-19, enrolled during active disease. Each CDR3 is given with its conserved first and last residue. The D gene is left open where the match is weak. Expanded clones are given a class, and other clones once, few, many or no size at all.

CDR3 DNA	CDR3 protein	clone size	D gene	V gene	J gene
TGTGCCATCTCACTAGCGGGAGTGGGGAACACAGATACGCAGTATTTT	CAISLAGVGNTDTQYF	NA	TRBD2	TRBV10-3	TRBJ2-3
TGTGCCAGCCTTAAGGACAGAAACACTGAAGCTTTCTTT	CASLKDRNTEAFF	once	NA	TRBV28	TRBJ1-1
TGCGCCAGCAGCCGCTCGGCAGGGATGAACACTGAAGCTTTCTTT	CASSRSAGMNTEAFF	NA	NA	TRBV5-1	TRBJ1-1
TGTGCCAGTACGGGGAGTTCGAACACTGAAGCTTTCTTT	CASTGSSNTEAFF	NA	NA	TRBV19	TRBJ1-1
TGTGCCAGCATCGTAGCTAACTATGGCTACACCTTC	CASIVANYGYTF	NA	NA	TRBV7-3	TRBJ1-2
TGTGCCAGCAGCTTAGGGGCGACAGGGGCCTACGAGCAGTACTTC	CASSLGATGAYEQYF	few	TRBD1	TRBV7-2	TRBJ2-7
TGTGCCAGTAGCGACGGGACAGGGAGGTATGGCTACACCTTC	CASSDGTGRYGYTF	NA	TRBD1	TRBV19	TRBJ1-2
TGCGCCAGCAGCCAAGAGGTAACAGGGCCCGGGGCCAACGTCCTGACTTTC	CASSQEVTGPGANVLTF	NA	NA	TRBV4-1	TRBJ2-6
TGTGCCATCAGTGAGGGGACTAGCGGGAGGTTAGGGGGGGATACGCAGTATTTT	CAISEGTSGRLGGDTQYF	once	TRBD2	TRBV10-3	TRBJ2-3
TGTGCCAGCAGCCCCACCCCTCGGACAGGTCACCAAGAGACCCAGTACTTC	CASSPTPRTGHQETQYF	NA	TRBD1	TRBV7-6	TRBJ2-5
TGTGCCAGCAGCCACACAGGGGAACACCCCTACGAGCAGTACTTC	CASSHTGEHPYEQYF	NA	TRBD1	TRBV7-9	TRBJ2-7
TGTGCCAGCAGCGAAGGCACCGGGACAGGGGACAATGAGCAGTTCTTC	CASSEGTGTGDNEQFF	once	TRBD1	TRBV16	TRBJ2-1
TGTGCCAATTCCGGACCCCGGGACAGCTCCTACGAGCAGTACTTC	CANSGPRDSSYEQYF	once	TRBD1	TRBV2	TRBJ2-7
TGTGCCAGTAACAGTTTGGTATCAGATACGCAGTATTTT	CASNSLVSDTQYF	NA	NA	TRBV12-3/TRBV12-4	TRBJ2-3
TGCAGTGCCAGGGGACCTACGAAGAAGTACTTC	CSARGPTKKYF	once	NA	TRBV20-1	TRBJ2-7
TGTGCCAGTAGTTACGGGACACCTTCTGGGGCCAACGTCCTGACTTTC	CASSYGTPSGANVLTF	NA	NA	TRBV19	TRBJ2-6
TGTGCCAGCAGTGAGCACACCCCTAATGAAAAACTGTTTTTT	CASSEHTPNEKLFF	NA	NA	TRBV2	TRBJ1-4
TGTGCCAGCAGCCAAGATACTTATGGCTACACCTTC	CASSQDTYGYTF	once	NA	TRBV3-1/TRBV3-2	TRBJ1-2
TGTGCCAGCAAGAAGGAGTCCGGGGAGCTGTTTTTT	CASKKESGELFF	NA	NA	TRBV2	TRBJ2-2
TGTGCCAGCAGTTATTTGGGCTTGGCAGAGACCCAGTACTTC	CASSYLGLAETQYF	NA	NA	TRBV6-5	TRBJ2-5
TGCGCCAGCAGTGGGCGGACTAGCGGGGGGGCGAACACAGATACGCAGTATTTT	CASSGRTSGGANTDTQYF	few	TRBD2	TRBV10-2	TRBJ2-3
TGTGCCAGCAGTTTGACTAGCGGGTACAATGAGCAGTTCTTC	CASSLTSGYNEQFF	NA	TRBD2	TRBV27	TRBJ2-1
TGTGCCAGCAGCCTTAGAATGAACACTGAAGCTTTCTTT	CASSLRMNTEAFF	NA	NA	TRBV7-3	TRBJ1-1
TGTGCCAGCGGTTCTAGCGGAAGCACAGATACGCAGTATTTT	CASGSSGSTDTQYF	NA	TRBD2	TRBV7-2	TRBJ2-3
TGCGCCAGCAGCCTGGGGGCCGGGACTAGCCATCCGACAGATACGCAGTATTTT	CASSLGAGTSHPTDTQYF	NA	TRBD2	TRBV5-1	TRBJ2-3
TGTGCCAGCAGCCAGGGGCCCGGCGCTGGAAACACCATATATTTT	CASSQGPGAGNTIYF	NA	NA	TRBV7-3	TRBJ1-3
TGTGCCACCAGTGATTCCAAGGACATGGTGACCTTC	CATSDSKDMVTF	NA	NA	TRBV24-1	TRBJ1-2
TGTGCCAGCAGCTTCCACCCGGACAGGCGACAATATGGCTACACCTTC	CASSFHPDRRQYGYTF	once	TRBD1	TRBV9	TRBJ1-2
TGTGCCAGCTCACCAGGGACTGGCTCTGGAAACACCATATATTTT	CASSPGTGSGNTIYF	NA	NA	TRBV18	TRBJ1-3
TGCGCCAGCAGCTTTGACAGGGTCACCACCTACGAGCAGTACTTC	CASSFDRVTTYEQYF	NA	TRBD1	TRBV5-1	TRBJ2-7
TGTGCCACCAGCAGAGAAATCACCGGGACAGGGAGCCAGCCCCAGCATTTT	CATSREITGTGSQPQHF	NA	TRBD1	TRBV15	TRBJ1-5
TGTGCCAGCAGTTTCTATTCTCAGCCCCAGCATTTT	CASSFYSQPQHF	NA	NA	TRBV12-3/TRBV12-4	TRBJ1-5
TGCGCCAGCAGCCAAGGGGGGAGGGAGACAGATACGCAGTATTTT	CASSQGGRETDTQYF	NA	TRBD2	TRBV4-1	TRBJ2-3
TGTGCCAGTACCGGGACTAGCGGGAGTAGTAATGAGCAGTTCTTC	CASTGTSGSSNEQFF	NA	TRBD2	TRBV19	TRBJ2-1
TGTGCCAGCAGCCAAACCCCGGGACAGGTCTATGGCTACACCTTC	CASSQTPGQVYGYTF	NA	TRBD1	TRBV4-2	TRBJ1-2
TGTGCCAGCAGTGACAGGGGGTACACCGGGGAGCTGTTTTTT	CASSDRGYTGELFF	NA	TRBD1	TRBV2	TRBJ2-2
TGCGCCAGCAGCCTTAGCGGGAAAAACACCGGGGAGCTGTTTTTT	CASSLSGKNTGELFF	few	TRBD2	TRBV5-1	TRBJ2-2
TGTGCCAGCAGTGTTGGGTCAGGCGAGCAGTACTTC	CASSVGSGEQYF	NA	NA	TRBV2	TRBJ2-7
TGCGCCAGCAGCATCGGACAGGGGGACACTGAAGCTTTCTTT	CASSIGQGDTEAFF	NA	TRBD1	TRBV5-1	TRBJ1-1
TGTGCCAGCAGTTTCGGCCTAGTGTACGAGCAGTACTTC	CASSFGLVYEQYF	NA	NA	TRBV12-3/TRBV12-4	TRBJ2-7
TGCGCCAGCAGCCAAGAACAGACGGCGGCCGGGGGCGAGCAGTACTTC	CASSQEQTAAGGEQYF	once	NA	TRBV4-3	TRBJ2-7
TGTGCCAGCTCAGTTCAGGCAACTAATGAAAAACTGTTTTTT	CASSVQATNEKLFF	NA	NA	TRBV18	TRBJ1-4
TGTGCCAGCAGCTTTCGCGGTGGCTACACCTTC	CASSFRGGYTF	NA	NA	TRBV5-4	TRBJ1-2
TGTGCCAGCAGCTTAGGGAGCACCAACAATCAGCCCCAGCATTTT	CASSLGSTNNQPQHF	NA	NA	TRBV7-2	TRBJ1-5
TGCGCCAGCAGTGAGGGGGGACTAGCGGGAGAATTGCAGTTCTTC	CASSEGGLAGELQFF	NA	TRBD2	TRBV10-2	TRBJ2-1
TGTGCCAGTAGAAACCGGGGGTACACTGAAGCTTTCTTT	CASRNRGYTEAFF	NA	NA	TRBV19	TRBJ1-1
TGTGCCAGCAGAGATACACAGGGGGCAGGTTCACCCCTCCACTTT	CASRDTQGAGSPLHF	NA	TRBD1	TRBV6-6	TRBJ1-6
TGTGCCAGCAGCTTAGCCAGGACAGGGATGGGCACAGATACGCAGTATTTT	CASSLARTGMGTDTQYF	NA	TRBD1	TRBV7-2	TRBJ2-3
TGTGCCAGCTCGCCTCGGGACAAGAGCTCCTACAATGAGCAGTTCTTC	CASSPRDKSSYNEQFF	NA	NA	TRBV18	TRBJ2-1
TGCGCCAGCCCCAAGTTAGGGGGCCCCACTAATGAAAAACTGTTTTTT	CASPKLGGPTNEKLFF	NA	TRBD1	TRBV23-1	TRBJ1-4
TGTGCCAGCAGCCAAGGCGGGGGAGACACTGAAGCTTTCTTT	CASSQGGGDTEAFF	NA	NA	TRBV3-1/TRBV3-2	TRBJ1-1
TGTGCCAGTAGTATAGTGTCAGGGGCTGGGGCCAACGTCCTGACTTTC	CASSIVSGAGANVLTF	once	NA	TRBV19	TRBJ2-6
TGTGCCAGCAGCTTGGGTGGTAGCGGGAGATCCGGTGAGCAGTTCTTC	CASSLGGSGRSGEQFF	NA	TRBD2	TRBV5-4	TRBJ2-1
TGTGCCACCAGTGATGGGACAGTCCAAGAGACCCAGTACTTC	CATSDGTVQETQYF	NA	TRBD1	TRBV24-1	TRBJ2-5
TGTGCCAGCAGCCTCCAAGGGGGAGGGGTTGGCACTGAAGCTTTCTTT	CASSLQGGGVGTEAFF	NA	NA	TRBV7-9	TRBJ1-1
TGTGCCAGCAGCCAGAGGGGACTAGCGGGACGCGACGAGCAGTACTTC	CASSQRGLAGRDEQYF	NA	TRBD2	TRBV3-1/TRBV3-2	TRBJ2-7
TGTGCCAGCAGCGGTCGACAGGGTGGTAATTCACCCCTCCACTTT	CASSGRQGGNSPLHF	NA	TRBD1	TRBV9	TRBJ1-6
TGTGCCAGCAGCTTAGGTCAACACATTTCACCCCTCCACTTT	CASSLGQHISPLHF	NA	NA	TRBV11-2	TRBJ1-6